This T cell receptor (beta chain) emerged from a study of beta chain features in type 1 diabetes. The V gene's germline CDR1 is MDHEN and CDR2 SYDVKM. The CDR3 extends over 14 amino acids. With V trimmed by 6 bases and J by 7 bases, 12 bases remained unmatched. For this clone: Antigen: not known.

Every isolated RNA sample was fully reverse transcribed, so sequencing captured expressed TCRB transcripts. Profiled with immunoSEQ multiplex PCR; TCRdb holds only in-frame clones, not every one. Of under 95,000 clones in the sample, roughly a third are singletons; the top ten hold 0.4% to 0.55%. Notes on the study in general: Researchers reported that naive, central memory and Treg TCRB repertoires appeared more similar in patients than in healthy donors. When VDJ junctions were examined, type 1 diabetes patients showed fewer insertions and more deletions.

The specimen was stem cell memory CD4+ T cells from blood. This chain uses TRBV28 with TRBJ2-7; 7 bases match TRBD2. The clonotype was recovered from a woman aged 18-30 years in good health. The CDR3 is CASRQGGGSGEQYF. The CDR3 region has the DNA TGTGCCAGCAGGCAAGGAGGCGGGAGTGGGGAGCAGTACTTC.